The clone carrying this T cell receptor beta chain has only a few counts. Its antigen is unknown. This record comes from a study of T-cell reconstitution after alpha-beta-depleted transplantation in children. For TCRbeta, the library was prepared with unique molecular identifiers. TCRdb passed the PCR reads through MiXCR, listing each CDR3 protein once. The data show about 300,000 distinct CDR3 sequences, around 9.1% seen once. V dropped 4 bases and J dropped 4; count of bases not matched to a gene: 5. The CDR3 length is 15 residues. Germline CDR1 SQVTM, CDR2 ANQGSEA. Findings and limits, study-wide: From newly produced T cells came most of the T-cell counts and diversity one year after transplant. Several hundred expanded graft clones reportedly were the source of alpha-beta T cells about two months after transplant.

The TCR was taken from a boy younger than two with acute myeloid leukemia, due to receive a stem cell transplant. This rearrangement joins TRBV29-1 to TRBJ2-5; 14 bases agree with TRBD2. The specimen was PBMCs, collected before TCRalphabeta/CD19-depleted stem cell transplant. The CDR3 protein is CSVAQGLAGAETQYF. The CDR3, as DNA: TGCAGCGTTGCGCAGGGACTAGCGGGGGCAGAGACCCAGTACTTC.